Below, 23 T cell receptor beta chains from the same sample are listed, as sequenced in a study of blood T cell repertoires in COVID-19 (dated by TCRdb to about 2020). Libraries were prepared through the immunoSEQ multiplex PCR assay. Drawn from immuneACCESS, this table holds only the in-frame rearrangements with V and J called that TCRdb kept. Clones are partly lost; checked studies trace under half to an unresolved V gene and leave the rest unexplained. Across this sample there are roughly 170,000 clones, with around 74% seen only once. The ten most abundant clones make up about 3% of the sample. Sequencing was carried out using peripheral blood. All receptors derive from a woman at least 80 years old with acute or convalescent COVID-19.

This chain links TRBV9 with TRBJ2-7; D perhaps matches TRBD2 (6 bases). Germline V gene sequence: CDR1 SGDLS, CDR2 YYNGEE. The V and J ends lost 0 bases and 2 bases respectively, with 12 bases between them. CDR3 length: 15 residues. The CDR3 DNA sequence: TGTGCCAGCAGCGTAGATGGAGCGGGCCCCTACGAGCAGTACTTC. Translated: CASSVDGAGPYEQYF.

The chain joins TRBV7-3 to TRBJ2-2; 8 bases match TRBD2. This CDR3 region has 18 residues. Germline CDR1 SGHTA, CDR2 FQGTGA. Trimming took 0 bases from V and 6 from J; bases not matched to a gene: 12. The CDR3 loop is CASSLTGQREFPAGELFF. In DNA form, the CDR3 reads TGTGCCAGCAGCTTAACGGGCCAGCGGGAGTTCCCCGCCGGGGAGCTGTTTTTT.

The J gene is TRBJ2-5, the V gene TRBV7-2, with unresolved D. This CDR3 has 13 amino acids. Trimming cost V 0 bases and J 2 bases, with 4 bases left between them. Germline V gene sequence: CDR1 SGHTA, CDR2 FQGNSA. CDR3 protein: CASSLARQETQYF. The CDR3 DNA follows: TGTGCCAGCAGCTTAGCGCGGCAAGAGACCCAGTACTTC.

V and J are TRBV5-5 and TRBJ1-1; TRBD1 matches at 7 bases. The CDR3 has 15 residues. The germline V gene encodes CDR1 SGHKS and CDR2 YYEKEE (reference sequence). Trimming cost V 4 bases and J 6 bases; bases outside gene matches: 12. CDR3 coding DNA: TGTGCCAGCAGCCTATTGACAGGGAAAAATTCTGAAGCTTTCTTT. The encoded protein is CASSLLTGKNSEAFF.

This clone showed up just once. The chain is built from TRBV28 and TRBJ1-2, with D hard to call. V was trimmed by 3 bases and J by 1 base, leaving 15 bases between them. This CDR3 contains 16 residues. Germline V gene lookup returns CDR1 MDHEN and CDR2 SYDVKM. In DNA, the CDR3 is TGTGCCAGCAGTTTCCGCGACGGCCGGGGTAACTATGGCTACACCTTC. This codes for CASSFRDGRGNYGYTF.

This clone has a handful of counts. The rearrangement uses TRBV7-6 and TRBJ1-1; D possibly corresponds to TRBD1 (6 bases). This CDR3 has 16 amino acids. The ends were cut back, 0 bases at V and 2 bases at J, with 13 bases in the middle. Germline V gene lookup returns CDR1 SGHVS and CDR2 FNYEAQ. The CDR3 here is CASSLAPGQANTEAFF. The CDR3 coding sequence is TGTGCCAGCAGCTTAGCCCCGGGACAAGCCAACACTGAAGCTTTCTTT.

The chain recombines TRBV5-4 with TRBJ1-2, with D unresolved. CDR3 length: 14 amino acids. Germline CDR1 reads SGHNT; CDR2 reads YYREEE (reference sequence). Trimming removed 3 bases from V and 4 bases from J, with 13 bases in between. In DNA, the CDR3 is TGTGCCAGCAGCTCGGCTTCGGAGGGCTATGGCTACACCTTC. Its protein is CASSSASEGYGYTF.

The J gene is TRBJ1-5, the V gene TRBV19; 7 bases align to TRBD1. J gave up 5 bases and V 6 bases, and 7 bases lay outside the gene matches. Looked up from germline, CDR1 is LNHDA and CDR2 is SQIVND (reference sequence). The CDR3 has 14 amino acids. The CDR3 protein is CASSGQGGHQPQHF. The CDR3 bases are TGTGCCAGTAGCGGGCAGGGGGGCCATCAGCCCCAGCATTTT.

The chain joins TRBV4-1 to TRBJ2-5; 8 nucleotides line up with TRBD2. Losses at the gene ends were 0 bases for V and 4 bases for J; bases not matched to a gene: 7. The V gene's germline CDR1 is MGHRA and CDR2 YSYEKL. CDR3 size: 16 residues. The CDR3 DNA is TGCGCCAGCAGCCAAGACCGTGGGAGCGGGAGAGAGACCCAGTACTTC. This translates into CASSQDRGSGRETQYF.

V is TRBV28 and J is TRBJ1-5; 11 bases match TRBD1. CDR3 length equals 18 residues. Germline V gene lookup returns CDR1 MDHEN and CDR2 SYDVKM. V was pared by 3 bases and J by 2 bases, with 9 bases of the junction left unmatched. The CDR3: CASSLSGTGGYGNQPQHF. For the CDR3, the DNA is TGTGCCAGCAGTTTGTCGGGGACAGGGGGGTACGGCAATCAGCCCCAGCATTTT.

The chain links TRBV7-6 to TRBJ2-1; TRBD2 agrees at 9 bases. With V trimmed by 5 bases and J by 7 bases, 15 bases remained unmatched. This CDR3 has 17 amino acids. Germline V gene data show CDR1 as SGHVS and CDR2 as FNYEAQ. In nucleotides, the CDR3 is TGTGCCAGCAGCCCATCTAACGGGGCTAGCGGGACGAATGAGCAGTTCTTC. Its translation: CASSPSNGASGTNEQFF.

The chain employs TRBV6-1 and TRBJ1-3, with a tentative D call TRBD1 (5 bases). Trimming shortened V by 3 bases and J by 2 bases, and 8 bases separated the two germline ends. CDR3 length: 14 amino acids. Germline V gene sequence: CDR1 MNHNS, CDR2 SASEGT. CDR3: CASSEIGAGNTIYF. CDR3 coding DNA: TGTGCCAGCAGTGAGATAGGGGCTGGAAACACCATATATTTT.

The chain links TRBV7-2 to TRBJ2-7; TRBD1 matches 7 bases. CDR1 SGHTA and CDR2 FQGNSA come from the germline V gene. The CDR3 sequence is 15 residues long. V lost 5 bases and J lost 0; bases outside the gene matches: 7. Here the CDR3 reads CASSADRHNSYEQYF. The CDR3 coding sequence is TGTGCCAGCAGCGCGGACAGGCACAACTCCTACGAGCAGTACTTC.

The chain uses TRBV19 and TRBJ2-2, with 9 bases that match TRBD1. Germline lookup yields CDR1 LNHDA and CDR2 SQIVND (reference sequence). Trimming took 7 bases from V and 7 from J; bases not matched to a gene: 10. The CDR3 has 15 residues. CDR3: CASTIRTGVGGELFF. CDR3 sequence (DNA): TGTGCCAGTACCATTAGGACAGGGGTGGGCGGGGAGCTGTTTTTT.

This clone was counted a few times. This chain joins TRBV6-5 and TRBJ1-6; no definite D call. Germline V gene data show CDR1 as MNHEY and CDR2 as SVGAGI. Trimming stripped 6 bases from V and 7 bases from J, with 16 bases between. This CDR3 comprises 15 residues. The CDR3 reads CASRRGRVKNSPLHF. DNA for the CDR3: TGTGCCAGCAGAAGAGGGAGGGTAAAGAATTCACCCCTCCACTTT.

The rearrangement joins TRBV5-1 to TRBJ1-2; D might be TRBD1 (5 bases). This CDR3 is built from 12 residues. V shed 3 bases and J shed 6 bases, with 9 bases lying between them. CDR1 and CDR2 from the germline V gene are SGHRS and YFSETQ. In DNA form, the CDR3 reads TGCGCCAGCAGCTGGGGGGATGATGGCTACACCTTC. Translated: CASSWGDDGYTF.

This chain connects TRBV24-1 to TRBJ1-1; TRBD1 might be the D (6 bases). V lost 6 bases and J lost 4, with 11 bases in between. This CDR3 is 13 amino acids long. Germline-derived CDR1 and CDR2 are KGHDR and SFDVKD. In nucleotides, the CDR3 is TGTGCCACCAGTCCCAGGGGAGCCACTGAAGCTTTCTTT. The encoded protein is CATSPRGATEAFF.

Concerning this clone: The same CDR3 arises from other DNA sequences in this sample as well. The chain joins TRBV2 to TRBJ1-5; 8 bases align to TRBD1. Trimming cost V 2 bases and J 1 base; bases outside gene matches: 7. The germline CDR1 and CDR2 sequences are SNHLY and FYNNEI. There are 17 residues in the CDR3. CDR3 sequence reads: CASSENQGAHSNQPQHF. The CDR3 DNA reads TGTGCCAGCAGTGAAAACCAGGGGGCGCACAGCAATCAGCCCCAGCATTTT. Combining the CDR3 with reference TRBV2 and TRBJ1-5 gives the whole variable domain EPEVTQTPSHQVTQMGQEVILRCVPISNHLYFYWYRQILGQKVEFLVSFYNNEISEKSEIFDDQFSVERPDGSNFTLKIRSTKLEDSAMYFCASSENQGAHSNQPQHFGDGTRLSIL.

The CDR3 DNA sequence: TGTGCCTGGAGTGGCGGGGCCCCTCAGCCCCAGCATTTT. The encoded protein is CAWSGGAPQPQHF. The rearrangement joins TRBV30 to TRBJ1-5, with D perhaps TRBD1 (5 bases). CDR1 and CDR2 (germline): GTSNPN, SVGIG (reference sequence). V lost 1 base to trimming and J lost 6 bases, with 10 bases between them. This CDR3 comprises 13 residues.

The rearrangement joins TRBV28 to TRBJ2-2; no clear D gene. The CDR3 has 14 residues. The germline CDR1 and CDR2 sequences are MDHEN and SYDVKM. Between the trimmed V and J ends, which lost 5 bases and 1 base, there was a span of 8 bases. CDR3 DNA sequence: TGTGCCAGCAGTCCCCCGGGGAACACCGGGGAGCTGTTTTTT. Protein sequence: CASSPPGNTGELFF.

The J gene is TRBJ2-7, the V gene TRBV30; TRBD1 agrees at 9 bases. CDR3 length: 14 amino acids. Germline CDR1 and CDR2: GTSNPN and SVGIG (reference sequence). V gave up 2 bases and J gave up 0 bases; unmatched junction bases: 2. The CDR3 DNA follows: TGTGCCTGGAGTACGGGACAGGGCTCCTACGAGCAGTACTTC. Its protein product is CAWSTGQGSYEQYF.

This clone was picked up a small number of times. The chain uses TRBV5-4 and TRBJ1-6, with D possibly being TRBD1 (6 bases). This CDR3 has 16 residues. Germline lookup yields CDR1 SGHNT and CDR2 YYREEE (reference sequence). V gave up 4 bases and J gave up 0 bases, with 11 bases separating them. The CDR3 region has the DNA TGTGCCAGCAGCCTACAGGGAAGCTCCTATAATTCACCCCTCCACTTT. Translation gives CASSLQGSSYNSPLHF.

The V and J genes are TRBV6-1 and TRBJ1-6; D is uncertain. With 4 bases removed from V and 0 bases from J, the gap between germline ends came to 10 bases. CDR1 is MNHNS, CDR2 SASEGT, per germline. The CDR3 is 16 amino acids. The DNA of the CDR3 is TGTGCCAGCAGTGCAACCGAGAGCTCCTATAATTCACCCCTCCACTTT. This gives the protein CASSATESSYNSPLHF.